The rows below give T cell receptor beta chains drawn from one sample of a study of neurological immune-mediated disorders. Each CDR3 protein is one row after TCRdb ran MiXCR on the 5' RACE reads. The sample holds roughly 30,000 distinct CDR3 sequences, about 14% seen once. Sequencing used CD4+ T cells from blood. These receptors were obtained from a female donor with HTLV-1-associated myelopathy (HAM/TSP). The CDR3 runs from the conserved cysteine through the conserved F or W. A D gene is named only where the DNA matches it firmly. Not all rows give a size; the values are once, few, many and, for expanded clones, a class.

>-|TRBV14|many|TRBJ1-4
TGTGCCAGCAGCCGCCGGGAAAGTAATGAAAAACTGTTTTTT
CASSRRESNEKLFF
>-|TRBV7-2|many|TRBJ2-2
TGTGCCAGCAGCTTAGTGGTTGCGAACACCGGGGAGCTGTTTTTT
CASSLVVANTGELFF
>-|TRBV5-1|many|TRBJ1-1
TGCGCCAGCAGCGCAAACAGGGTTCCGAACACTGAAGCTTTCTTT
CASSANRVPNTEAFF
>-|TRBV7-2|many|TRBJ1-1
TGTGCCAGCAGCTTAGGGGGGGGTTATGCTTTCTTT
CASSLGGGYAFF
>TRBD1|TRBV28|many|TRBJ1-6
TGTGCCAGCAGTTATTGGACAGGGAGAGACTCACCCCTCCACTTT
CASSYWTGRDSPLHF
>-|TRBV12-5|many|TRBJ1-5
TGTGCTAGTTGTGTTGGGGCAGGCGACAATCAGCCCCAGCATTTT
CASCVGAGDNQPQHF
>-|TRBV5-1|many|TRBJ2-3
TGCGCCAGCAGTCTGTCGGAGCAACGGACAGATACGCAGTATTTT
CASSLSEQRTDTQYF
>-|TRBV12-3/TRBV12-4|many|TRBJ1-1
TGTGCCAGCAGTTTCTCGGGCGAGATGGGGACTGAAGCTTTCTTT
CASSFSGEMGTEAFF
>TRBD2|TRBV5-5|many|TRBJ2-3
TGTGCCAGCAGCTTAAGCGGGAGGGCCGGAGATACGCAGTATTTT
CASSLSGRAGDTQYF
>TRBD2|TRBV20-1|once|TRBJ2-1
TGCAGTGCTACGAGGGAGGGATCCACGGGGTTCTTC
CSATREGSTGFF
>-|TRBV7-2|many|TRBJ1-2
TGTGCCAGCAGCTTTTACAGTCTTAACTATGGCTACACCTTC
CASSFYSLNYGYTF
>TRBD1|TRBV2|many|TRBJ2-5
TGTGCCAGCAAGGGGGCAGGGGAGACCCAGTACTTC
CASKGAGETQYF
>TRBD2|TRBV5-1|medium-sized|TRBJ2-7
TGCGCCAGCAGCTGGGGACTAGCGGGAGATCTCGAGCAGTACTTC
CASSWGLAGDLEQYF
>TRBD1|TRBV7-6|many|TRBJ2-2
TGTGCCAGCAGCCGTCTGGGCGGACAGGGGGCCGGGGAGCTGTTTTTT
CASSRLGGQGAGELFF
>-|TRBV6-5|many|TRBJ2-2
TGTGCCAGCTTGAAACAGAACACCGGGGAGCTGTTTTTT
CASLKQNTGELFF
>-|TRBV7-2|many|TRBJ2-5
TGTGCCAGCAGCTCCCCCCCCGGGCTCCAAGAGACCCAGTACTTC
CASSSPPGLQETQYF
>-|TRBV20-1|many|TRBJ2-3
TGCAGTGCTAGACCGGGTCCCGGCGGGCGGGTAGATACGCAGTATTTT
CSARPGPGGRVDTQYF
>TRBD2|TRBV20-1|many|TRBJ2-1
TGCAGTGCTAGGAGCGGGAGCTCCTACAATGAGCAGTTCTTC
CSARSGSSYNEQFF
>-|TRBV11-1|few|TRBJ2-1
TGTGCCAGCAGCTTATCCGGGGGCAGTTCCAATGAGCAGTTCTTC
CASSLSGGSSNEQFF
>TRBD1|TRBV5-1|many|TRBJ2-5
TGCGCCAGCAGCGCGGAGACAGGGGATTTGGAGACCCAGTACTTC
CASSAETGDLETQYF
>TRBD1|TRBV7-8|medium-sized|TRBJ1-6
TGTGCCAGCAGCCTGGGACAGGGGACGCCACCCCTCCACTTT
CASSLGQGTPPLHF
>-|TRBV20-1|-|TRBJ2-3
TGCAGTGCCCCAAAACGGGAGCGAGGAACAGATACGCAGTATTTT
CSAPKRERGTDTQYF
>-|TRBV3-1|many|TRBJ2-3
TGTGCCAGCAGCCATCGGTCAGTGCGGGGAAGCACAGATACGCAGTATTTT
CASSHRSVRGSTDTQYF
>-|TRBV3-1|many|TRBJ2-7
TGTGCCAGCAGCCTCGGGGCTCTTGGGAACGAGCAGTACTTC
CASSLGALGNEQYF
>-|TRBV20-1|once|TRBJ2-7
TGCAGTGCTTCAACTATGGCAGCCTACGAGCAGTACTTC
CSASTMAAYEQYF
>-|TRBV5-1|many|TRBJ1-1
TGCGCCAGCAGCTCGGGACAGAACACTGAAGCTTTCTTT
CASSSGQNTEAFF
>TRBD1|TRBV27|many|TRBJ1-2
TGTGCCAGCAGTTTATTAGGGGGCAATGGCTACACCTTC
CASSLLGGNGYTF
>TRBD2|TRBV28|many|TRBJ2-1
TGTGCCAGCAGACCACAGCGGGGGTTCTACAATGAGCAGTTCTTC
CASRPQRGFYNEQFF
>TRBD2|TRBV10-1|medium-sized|TRBJ2-4
TGCGCCAGCAGTGAAGGCACTAGCGGGAGAGGGAACATTCAGTACTTC
CASSEGTSGRGNIQYF
>TRBD2|TRBV5-1|many|TRBJ2-3
TGCGCCAGTTCGACTAGCGGGAGCACAGATACGCAGTATTTT
CASSTSGSTDTQYF
>-|TRBV20-1|many|TRBJ2-3
TGCAGTGCTAGAAGCGCAGGGGGGAGTCCAGATACGCAGTATTTT
CSARSAGGSPDTQYF
>-|TRBV7-2|many|TRBJ2-1
TGTGCCAGCAGCTTAGCGCACGGTACCAATGAGCAGTTCTTC
CASSLAHGTNEQFF
>-|TRBV20-1|many|TRBJ1-1
TGCAGTGTACCCCCGGTGTGGGGGGCAAACACTGAAGCTTTCTTT
CSVPPVWGANTEAFF
>TRBD1|TRBV20-1|many|TRBJ2-5
TGCAGTGCTATCCCCGGGACAGGGATAGAAGAGACCCAGTACTTC
CSAIPGTGIEETQYF
>TRBD2|TRBV7-3|many|TRBJ2-3
TGTGCCAGCAGTCCTAGACTAGCGGGCCCCACAGATACGCAGTATTTT
CASSPRLAGPTDTQYF
>-|TRBV3-1|-|TRBJ2-7
TGTGCCAGCAGTCCAAACTCCCCCTACGAGCAGTACTTC
CASSPNSPYEQYF
>-|TRBV9|few|TRBJ2-5
TGTGCCAGCAGCGTAGCTCCAGGGGCGGGAGAGACCCAGTACTTC
CASSVAPGAGETQYF
>-|TRBV5-1|many|TRBJ2-6
TGCGCCAGCAGCCCCCTCTCTGGGGCCAACGTCCTGACTTTC
CASSPLSGANVLTF
>TRBD1|TRBV27|-|TRBJ1-5
TGTGCCAGCAGTTCGGGACAGTGGGCGTTTAATCAGCCCCAACATTTT
CASSSGQWAFNQPQHF
>-|TRBV12-3/TRBV12-4|many|TRBJ1-2
TGTGCCAGCAGTTTGGGGGGGGCCCGTGGCTACACCTTC
CASSLGGARGYTF
>-|TRBV5-1|-|TRBJ2-3
TGCGCCAGCAGCTTGACAGCTCAAATGGGCACAGATACGCAGTATTTT
CASSLTAQMGTDTQYF
>TRBD2|TRBV9|many|TRBJ2-1
TGTGCCAGCAGCGTAATGGGACTAGCGGGAGGGCAGGGAGAGCAGTTCTTC
CASSVMGLAGGQGEQFF
>-|TRBV9|many|TRBJ1-3
TGTGCCAGCAGCGTAGCAGGGGCTGGAAACACCATATATTTT
CASSVAGAGNTIYF
>-|TRBV19|once|TRBJ1-1
TGTGCCAGTAGTATAGTTACACGGAACACTGAAGCTTTCTTT
CASSIVTRNTEAFF
>-|TRBV27|many|TRBJ2-5
TGTGCCAGCAGTTTATCAGTGCGACGGGAGACCCAGTACTTC
CASSLSVRRETQYF
>-|TRBV20-1|many|TRBJ2-1
TGCAGTGCTGGAACAACCTACCTCCGGGACGGGGGATACAATGAGCAGTTCTTC
CSAGTTYLRDGGYNEQFF
>TRBD1|TRBV2|-|TRBJ2-1
TGTGCCAGCACCAAAAATGAGGGGGCGTACAATGAGCAGTTCTTC
CASTKNEGAYNEQFF
>-|TRBV7-9|many|TRBJ2-2
TGTGCCAGCAGCTTATCAACAGGGAGCACCGGGGAGCTGTTTTTT
CASSLSTGSTGELFF
>TRBD2|TRBV7-2|many|TRBJ2-5
TGTGCCAGCAGCGCCAACATAGCGGGGGGCCAAGAGACCCAGTACTTC
CASSANIAGGQETQYF
>-|TRBV5-1|many|TRBJ1-1
TGCGCCAGCAGCTTGGATGGGGGAATAATGAACACTGAAGCTTTCTTT
CASSLDGGIMNTEAFF
>TRBD1|TRBV20-1|many|TRBJ1-1
TGCAGTGCTAGCACTAGACAGCTCAGGGGGGTAGCTTTCTTT
CSASTRQLRGVAFF